What follows are 22 T cell receptor beta chains derived from one specimen sequenced in a study of early T cells in non-severe SARS-CoV-2 infection. In TCRdb, the 5' RACE reads were re-called with MiXCR into one record per CDR3 protein. The data contain some 57,000 distinct CDR3 sequences, under 9% of them seen just once; the ten biggest clones take up 3.5% to 5%. The sample consisted of whole blood, taken at baseline. Source of these receptors: an adult who was a healthcare worker with PCR-confirmed SARS-CoV-2 infection or an uninfected control (not recorded which).

This clonotype was counted ten times or more. The DNA of the CDR3 is TGCAGCGTTGAGACAGGGGTCTCCTACGAGCAGTACTTC. Translated: CSVETGVSYEQYF. The chain recombines TRBV29-1 with TRBJ2-7, with 8 bases aligning to TRBD1. This CDR3 spans 13 amino acids. The junction had 1 base not matched to a gene; V was cut back by 3 bases and J by 0 bases. CDR1 and CDR2 (germline): SQVTM, ANQGSEA.

This clonotype was counted once. The rearrangement uses TRBV29-1 and TRBJ2-7, with 9 bases aligning to TRBD2. J lost 6 bases, V lost 5 bases, and 20 bases had no gene match. The CDR3 runs 17 residues. Germline V gives CDR1 SQVTM, CDR2 ANQGSEA. The CDR3: CSVLSPFSEREVGEQYF. CDR3 DNA sequence: TGCAGCGTTCTTTCCCCCTTCTCAGAGCGGGAGGTTGGCGAGCAGTACTTC.

The table lists this clonotype with many counts. The rearrangement links TRBV28 to TRBJ1-5; 8 bases line up with TRBD1. V lost 6 bases to trimming and J lost 9 bases; unmatched junction nucleotides: 4. Germline V CDR1 and CDR2: MDHEN, SYDVKM. The CDR3 extends over 12 amino acids. Written as DNA, the CDR3 is TGTGCCAGCAGACAGGGGGTTGGGCCCCAGCATTTT. It encodes CASRQGVGPQHF.

This clonotype was seen many times. The chain is built from TRBV11-2 and TRBJ2-3; the match to TRBD2 covers 9 bases. The CDR3 runs 14 residues. Germline loops: CDR1 SGHAT, CDR2 FQNNGV. J was trimmed by 6 bases and V by 5 bases; bases with no gene match: 6. CDR3 nucleotides: TGTGCCAGCAGCCCCAATAGCGGGAGTGATACGCAGTATTTT. Its translation: CASSPNSGSDTQYF.

At least ten counts were recorded for this clonotype. V is TRBV4-1 and J is TRBJ2-3; 8 bases map to TRBD2. CDR1 and CDR2 from the germline V gene are MGHRA and YSYEKL. The V and J ends lost 3 bases and 3 bases, in that order; junction bases with no gene match: 11. The CDR3 extends over 17 amino acids. The CDR3 DNA is TGCGCCAGCAGCCAGCCCCTCGGACTAGCCAGGACAGATACGCAGTATTTT. Translation: CASSQPLGLARTDTQYF.

This clonotype was detected a few times. CDR3 sequence reads: CATSRVAGELFF. The CDR3 DNA follows: TGTGCCACCAGCAGAGTTGCCGGGGAGCTGTTTTTT. The chain is built from TRBV15 and TRBJ2-2; D not resolved. In germline, CDR1 is LNHNV, CDR2 YYDKDF (reference sequence). The CDR3 is 12 residues long. The germline V and J ends were trimmed by 1 base and 6 bases, with 3 bases remaining between them.

The chain recombines TRBV7-2 with TRBJ2-1; unclear D gene. The V gene lost 2 bases and the J gene lost 4 bases, with 6 bases spanning the gap. Germline V gene lookup returns CDR1 SGHTA and CDR2 FQGNSA. The CDR3 has 13 residues. The chain's CDR3 is CASSLSAYNEQFF. The CDR3 DNA sequence: TGTGCCAGCAGCTTAAGTGCTTACAATGAGCAGTTCTTC.

The rearrangement joins TRBV3-1 to TRBJ1-1; a weak D match, TRBD1 (5 bases). This CDR3 spans 17 amino acids. Germline V gene sequence: CDR1 LGHDT, CDR2 YNNKEL (reference sequence). V lost 0 bases and J 1 base, leaving 15 bases between the germline ends. CDR3 amino acids: CASSQDRPLRGNTEAFF. The CDR3 region has the DNA TGTGCCAGCAGCCAAGATCGCCCCCTAAGGGGGAACACTGAAGCTTTCTTT.

V usage is TRBV12-3 or TRBV12-4 and J usage is TRBJ2-3, with 9 bases that match TRBD1. The CDR3 has 15 amino acids. V shed 5 bases and J 1 base; nucleotides not matched to a gene: 4. This chain's CDR3 is CASSPRDRGTDTQYF. The CDR3 DNA is TGTGCCAGCAGTCCCCGGGACAGGGGCACAGATACGCAGTATTTT.

The gene calls are TRBV7-6 and TRBJ2-7, with TRBD2 matching 10 bases. Germline V lookup: CDR1 SGHVS, CDR2 FNYEAQ. This CDR3 has 16 amino acids. The V segment lost 4 bases and the J segment 4 bases; nucleotides outside the gene matches: 10. CDR3 protein: CASSSDASGSKYEQYF. CDR3 bases: TGTGCCAGCAGCTCCGACGCTAGCGGGAGCAAATACGAGCAGTACTTC. Full variable domain (outside the CDR3, taken from reference TRBV7-6 and TRBJ2-7): GAGVSQSPRYKVTKRGQDVALRCDPISGHVSLYWYRQALGQGPEFLTYFNYEAQQDKSGLPNDRFSAERPEGSISTLTIQRTEQRDSAMYRCASSSDASGSKYEQYFGPGTRLTVT.

A few counts support this clonotype. This chain uses TRBV18 with TRBJ1-1; no definite D call. The V gene's germline CDR1 is KGHSH and CDR2 LQKENI. The V end lost 0 bases, the J end lost 0 bases, and 8 bases lay between the germline ends. The CDR3 is 15 residues long. CDR3 loop: CASSPPKGMNTEAFF. The DNA of the CDR3 is TGTGCCAGCTCACCACCTAAGGGAATGAACACTGAAGCTTTCTTT.

The rearrangement links TRBV7-2 to TRBJ1-6; D might be TRBD1 (6 bases). Germline assignment: CDR1 SGHTA and CDR2 FQGNSA. V lost 5 bases to trimming and J lost 9 bases, with 23 bases between them. The CDR3 spans 17 residues. In nucleotides, the CDR3 is TGTGCCAGCAGCCCCCGAACAGGGAGCTTAAGTTTTTCACCCCTCCACTTT. Its protein is CASSPRTGSLSFSPLHF.

This clonotype came up a few times. V and J are TRBV7-9 and TRBJ1-1, with a weak D call TRBD1 (6 bases). The germline CDR1 and CDR2 sequences are SEHNR and FQNEAQ (reference sequence). V lost 7 bases and J 2 bases, leaving 20 bases between the germline ends. CDR3 length equals 16 residues. The CDR3 loop is CASILYIGGQNTEAFF. The CDR3 bases are TGTGCCAGCATCCTATACATCGGGGGGCAAAACACTGAAGCTTTCTTT.

Concerning this clonotype: A much larger clone lies a single base off, so this may be a read error. The chain joins TRBV2 to TRBJ2-4; D gene ambiguous. The CDR3 consists of 16 residues. Germline V gene sequence: CDR1 SNHLY, CDR2 FYNNEI. Trimming shortened V by 2 bases and J by 6 bases, and 17 bases separated the two germline ends. The DNA for the CDR3 is TGTGCCAGCAGTGAAAAGACGATTGGGGTTCGAAACATTCAGTACTTC. Translation: CASSEKTIGVRNIQYF.

The chain uses TRBV20-1 and TRBJ2-7; the D gene is possibly TRBD2 (5 bases). CDR1 is DFQATT, CDR2 SNEGSKA, per germline (reference sequence). The V end was cut by 4 bases, the J end by 1 base, with 23 bases between. The CDR3 has 17 residues. CDR3 region: CSATSFPILRGSYEQYF. CDR3 nucleotides: TGCAGTGCTACATCATTCCCAATTCTCCGAGGGTCCTACGAGCAGTACTTC.

This clonotype was seen ten or more times. V usage is TRBV6-5 and J usage is TRBJ1-6; D gene uncertain. The V end lost 0 bases, the J end lost 10 bases, and 13 bases lay between the germline ends. Germline V lookup: CDR1 MNHEY, CDR2 SVGAGI. The CDR3 runs 15 residues. DNA of the CDR3: TGTGCCAGCAGTTACTCGAGGGTTAGAAACTCACCCCTCCACTTT. Its protein product is CASSYSRVRNSPLHF.

This chain connects TRBV6-5 to TRBJ2-3; D remains unclear. Germline CDR1 and CDR2: MNHEY and SVGAGI. Trimming left V 6 bases short and J 3 bases short, with 13 bases between. The CDR3 spans 14 residues. The CDR3 nucleotides are TGTGCCAGCAGCGCCGGAGCCGGGACAGATACGCAGTATTTT. Translation gives CASSAGAGTDTQYF.

This clonotype was observed a handful of times. The V and J genes are TRBV11-2 and TRBJ2-2, with TRBD1 as a possible D gene (5 bases). The germline CDR1 and CDR2 sequences are SGHAT and FQNNGV. V was cut by 3 bases and J by 3 bases, with 5 bases left in between. CDR3 length: 13 amino acids. As DNA, the CDR3 is TGTGCCAGCAGCTTCAGGGACACCGGGGAGCTGTTTTTT. As protein: CASSFRDTGELFF.

Only a few counts were recorded for this clonotype. The chain joins TRBV13 to TRBJ2-7; 7 nucleotides line up with TRBD2. The germline gives CDR1 PRHDT, CDR2 FYEKMQ (reference sequence). V dropped 5 bases and J dropped 7; count of bases not matched to a gene: 5. The CDR3 runs 12 residues. CDR3 amino acids: CASSTSVGEQYF. In DNA, the CDR3 is TGTGCCAGCAGCACTAGCGTAGGGGAGCAGTACTTC.

This clonotype was counted a few times. The chain links TRBV10-3 to TRBJ2-7; D unresolved. V was pared by 8 bases and J by 0 bases, with 11 bases between. Germline-derived CDR1 and CDR2 are ENHRY and SYGVKD. This CDR3 contains 13 residues. This CDR3 reads CAISGMNSYEQYF. CDR3 bases: TGTGCCATCTCTGGCATGAACTCCTACGAGCAGTACTTC.

The sample holds a few counts of this clonotype. This chain joins TRBV7-3 and TRBJ1-1; perhaps TRBD1 as D (6 bases). Germline V gene data show CDR1 as SGHTA and CDR2 as FQGTGA. CDR3 size: 14 residues. The ends were cut back, 5 bases at V and 6 bases at J, with 16 bases in the middle. CDR3 region: CASSTSNRVAEAFF. Written as DNA, the CDR3 is TGTGCCAGCAGCACCTCCAACAGGGTCGCTGAAGCTTTCTTT.

V gene TRBV4-1 combines with J gene TRBJ2-2, with D tentatively TRBD1 (5 bases). The germline V gene has CDR1 MGHRA and CDR2 YSYEKL. The V end lost 5 bases, the J end lost 11 bases, and 15 bases lay between the germline ends. This CDR3 spans 13 amino acids. CDR3 in amino acids: CASSALGAKELFF. The CDR3, as DNA: TGCGCCAGCAGCGCGCTAGGGGCCAAAGAGCTGTTTTTT.